The rows below give T cell receptor beta chains drawn from one sample of a study of T cells in Graves' hyperthyroidism and ophthalmopathy. TCRdb analysed the multiplex PCR reads with MiXCR anew, one entry per CDR3 protein. The data contain 300,000 to 350,000 distinct CDR3 sequences, around a fifth of them singletons. Sequencing used blood. The source is a woman aged 45-65 years with Graves' hyperthyroidism. Each CDR3 is given with its conserved first and last residue. The order of the fields is CDR3 length, V gene, J gene, clone size, D gene, CDR3 DNA, CDR3 protein. D genes are given only for firm matches. Some rows have no size entry. The others give once, few or many, or a class for an expanded clone.

16,TRBV7-3,TRBJ2-1,NA,TRBD2,TGTGCCAGCAGTATACTAGCGGGAGGGCCGATAAATGAGCAGTTCTTC,CASSILAGGPINEQFF
16,TRBV29-1,TRBJ2-1,few,NA,TGCAGCGTTGAGCCCCCAGACAGGAGCTCCTACAATGAGCAGTTCTTC,CSVEPPDRSSYNEQFF
15,TRBV7-9,TRBJ2-2,many,TRBD1,TGTGCCAGCAGCCCTCGGGACAGGGGTGTCGGGGAGCTGTTTTTT,CASSPRDRGVGELFF
15,TRBV12-3/TRBV12-4,TRBJ2-2,many,TRBD1,TGTGCCAGCAGTTCGACAGGGGGCGGCACCGGGGAGCTGTTTTTT,CASSSTGGGTGELFF
16,TRBV3-1,TRBJ2-1,many,NA,TGTGCCAGCAGCCAAGGTTCACATTCCTCAGTGAATGAGCAGTTCTTC,CASSQGSHSSVNEQFF
15,TRBV10-2,TRBJ1-6,many,NA,TGCGCCAGCAGTGAGTGGGGAAACCAGAGGTCACCCCTCCACTTT,CASSEWGNQRSPLHF
16,TRBV28,TRBJ2-1,NA,NA,TGTGCCAGCAGTTCCTACAGGTTCAGCTCCTACAATGAGCAGTTCTTC,CASSSYRFSSYNEQFF
15,TRBV4-2,TRBJ1-2,NA,NA,TGTGCCAGCAGCCAAGAGCCTCAGGTGGGCTATGGCTACACCTTC,CASSQEPQVGYGYTF
15,TRBV3-1,TRBJ1-5,few,NA,TGTGCCAGCAGCCAAGGGCAGGGGATGGCCCAGCCCCAGCATTTT,CASSQGQGMAQPQHF
14,TRBV20-1,TRBJ2-7,many,TRBD1,TGCAGTGCTAGAGATGGGGACAGGGTGTACGAGCAGTACTTC,CSARDGDRVYEQYF